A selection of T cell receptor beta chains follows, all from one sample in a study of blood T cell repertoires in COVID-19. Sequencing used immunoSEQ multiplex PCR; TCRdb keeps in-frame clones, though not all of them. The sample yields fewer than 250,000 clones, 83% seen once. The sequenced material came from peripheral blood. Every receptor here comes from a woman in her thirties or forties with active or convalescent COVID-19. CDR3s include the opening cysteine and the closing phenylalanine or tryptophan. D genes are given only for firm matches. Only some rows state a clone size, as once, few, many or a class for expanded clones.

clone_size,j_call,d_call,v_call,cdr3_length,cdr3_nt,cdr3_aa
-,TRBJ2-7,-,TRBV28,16,TGTGCCAGCAGTCCCACGAGCGGGATAGGGGGGGCCGAGCAGTACTTC,CASSPTSGIGGAEQYF
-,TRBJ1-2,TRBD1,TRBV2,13,TGTGCCAGCAGTGTAGGACAGGGGCACGGCTACACCTTC,CASSVGQGHGYTF
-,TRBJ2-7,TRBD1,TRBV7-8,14,TGTGCCAGCAGCCCGACAGGGGGCGCGGGGGAGCAGTACTTC,CASSPTGGAGEQYF
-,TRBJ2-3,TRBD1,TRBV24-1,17,TGTGCCACCAGTGACCCAACAGGGGGTTACAGCACAGATACGCAGTATTTT,CATSDPTGGYSTDTQYF
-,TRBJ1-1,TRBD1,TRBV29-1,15,TGCAGCGTTGGGCGGGACAGAGTCGTGAACACTGAAGCTTTCTTT,CSVGRDRVVNTEAFF
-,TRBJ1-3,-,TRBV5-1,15,TGCGCCAGCAGCAGGCAGGGTGTCGACGGAAACACCATATATTTT,CASSRQGVDGNTIYF
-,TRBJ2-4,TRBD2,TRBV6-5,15,TGTGCCAGCAGTACAAGCGGGGGGGCTGGTAACATTCAGTACTTC,CASSTSGGAGNIQYF
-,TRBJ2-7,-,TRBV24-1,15,TGTGCCACCAGTTTCAGGGCCAGGAACTCCTACGAGCAGTACTTC,CATSFRARNSYEQYF
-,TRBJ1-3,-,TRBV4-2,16,TGTGCCAGCAGCCGTACCGGACAGAGCTCTGGAAACACCATATATTTT,CASSRTGQSSGNTIYF
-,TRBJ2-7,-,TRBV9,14,TGTGCCAGCAGCCCGAGCAACCGGGACACAGAGCAGTACTTC,CASSPSNRDTEQYF
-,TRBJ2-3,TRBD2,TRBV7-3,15,TGTGCCAGCAGCCCGGGACTAGGGAGCACAGATACGCAGTATTTT,CASSPGLGSTDTQYF
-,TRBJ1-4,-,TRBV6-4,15,TGTGTCAGCAGTGACGGGACAACAACTAATGAAAAACTGTTTTTT,CVSSDGTTTNEKLFF
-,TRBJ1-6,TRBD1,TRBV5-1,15,TGCGCCAGCAGCTCCTCCGGGACAGGGGAAACACCCCTCCACTTT,CASSSSGTGETPLHF
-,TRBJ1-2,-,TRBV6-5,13,TGTGCCAGCAGTTACTCAACAGACTATGGCTACACCTTC,CASSYSTDYGYTF
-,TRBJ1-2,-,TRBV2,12,TGTGCCAGCAGAGTATCCAGGGCTGGCTACACCTTC,CASRVSRAGYTF
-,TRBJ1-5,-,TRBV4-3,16,TGCGCCAGCAGCCAAGAGGTCCGGAGGGGAAGTCAGCCCCAGCATTTT,CASSQEVRRGSQPQHF
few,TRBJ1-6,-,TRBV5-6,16,TGTGCCACCCCGTCCGGGGGGGCCAACGGAAATTCACCCCTCCACTTT,CATPSGGANGNSPLHF
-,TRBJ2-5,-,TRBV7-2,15,TGTGCCAGCAGCTTAGCGATCGACAGCCAAGAGACCCAGTACTTC,CASSLAIDSQETQYF
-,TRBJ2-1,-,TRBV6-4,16,TGTGCCACCCTAGCGACCAGCGGAAACCCCTACAATGAGCAGTTCTTC,CATLATSGNPYNEQFF
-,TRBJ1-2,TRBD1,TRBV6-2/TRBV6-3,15,TGTGCCAGCAGTCACAGGGGGGCGGCTAACTATGGCTACACCTTC,CASSHRGAANYGYTF
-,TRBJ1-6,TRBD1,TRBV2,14,TGTGCCAGCAGGACAGGGCTGGCGGATTCACCCCTCCACTTT,CASRTGLADSPLHF
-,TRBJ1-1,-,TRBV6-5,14,TGTGCCAGCAGTATAGCACCCGGCGTCACTGAAGCTTTCTTT,CASSIAPGVTEAFF
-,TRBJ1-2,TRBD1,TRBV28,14,TGTGCCAGCAGGCGGGGACAGGGCAACTATGGCTACACCTTC,CASRRGQGNYGYTF
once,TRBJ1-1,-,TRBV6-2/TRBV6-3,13,TGTGCCAGCAGTACCCTCCCTACAGGGTTCGCTTTCTTT,CASSTLPTGFAFF
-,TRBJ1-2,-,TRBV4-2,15,TGTGCCAGCAGCCAAAGTGAGGGAGTGAACTATGGCTACACCTTC,CASSQSEGVNYGYTF
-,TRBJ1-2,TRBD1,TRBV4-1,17,TGCGCCAGCAGCCAGACTGGACAGGGGACCTCTAACTATGGCTACACCTTC,CASSQTGQGTSNYGYTF
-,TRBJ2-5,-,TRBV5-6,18,TGTGCCAGCAGCTTGGGGGGGGACCGACAGGGACGCCTAGAGACCCAGTACTTC,CASSLGGDRQGRLETQYF
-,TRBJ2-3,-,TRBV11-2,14,TGTGCCAGCAGCTTAAATCATCGGTCAGATACGCAGTATTTT,CASSLNHRSDTQYF
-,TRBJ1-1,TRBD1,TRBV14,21,TGTGCCAGCAGCCAAGTGGGGACAGGGGGTTTTCGCCTGGGCTTGAACACTGAAGCTTTCTTT,CASSQVGTGGFRLGLNTEAFF
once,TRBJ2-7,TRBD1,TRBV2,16,TGTGCCAGCAGATTCTGGGGAAGGACAGGCACCTACGAGCAGTACTTC,CASRFWGRTGTYEQYF
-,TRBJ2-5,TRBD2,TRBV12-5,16,TGTGCTAGTGGTTTGGTTCTAGCGGGAGTAGAGGAGACCCAGTACTTC,CASGLVLAGVEETQYF
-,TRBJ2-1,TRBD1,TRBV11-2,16,TGTGCCAGCTACGGTTATAAGACAGGGGTCTACAATGAGCAGTTCTTC,CASYGYKTGVYNEQFF
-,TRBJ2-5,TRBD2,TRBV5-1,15,TGCGCCAGCTGTAATTTAGCGGGAGATGACGTGCCCCAGTACTTC,CASCNLAGDDVPQYF
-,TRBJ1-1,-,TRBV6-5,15,TGTGCCAGCAGTTACGCAACAGATATGAACACTGAAGCTTTCTTT,CASSYATDMNTEAFF
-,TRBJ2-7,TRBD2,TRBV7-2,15,TGTGCCAGCAGCTTAAGTGGACTAGCGAGCTACGAGCAGTACTTC,CASSLSGLASYEQYF
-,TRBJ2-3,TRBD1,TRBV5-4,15,TGTGCCAGCACCCCCGGGACAGGGCACACAGATACGCAGTATTTT,CASTPGTGHTDTQYF
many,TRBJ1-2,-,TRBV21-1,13,TGTGCCAGCAGCATATACAGGTATCATGGCTACACCTTC,CASSIYRYHGYTF
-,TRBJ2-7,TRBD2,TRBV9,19,TGTGCCCCGAGCGGGCGGGCGGGACTAGCGGGGAAAAGCTCCTACGAGCAGTACTTC,CAPSGRAGLAGKSSYEQYF
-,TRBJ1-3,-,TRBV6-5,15,TGTGCCAGCAGTCGGACAGTCAGCTCTGGAAACACCATATATTTT,CASSRTVSSGNTIYF
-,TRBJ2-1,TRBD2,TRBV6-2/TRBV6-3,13,TGTGCCAGCAGTCTCCTAGCGGGGGTTGAGCAGTTCTTC,CASSLLAGVEQFF
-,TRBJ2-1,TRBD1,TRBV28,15,TGTGCCAGCAGTTACGTGGGACAGGGTAGGAATGAGCAGTTCTTC,CASSYVGQGRNEQFF
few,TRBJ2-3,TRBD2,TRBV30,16,TGTGCCTGGAGTGAGGGTAGCGGGACACTCACAGATACGCAGTATTTT,CAWSEGSGTLTDTQYF
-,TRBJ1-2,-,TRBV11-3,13,TGTGCCAGCAGCGCGGGACCGCGCTATGGCTACACCTTC,CASSAGPRYGYTF
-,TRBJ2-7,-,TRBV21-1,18,TGTGCCAGCAGCGGGCCGGGGTTTTGTAGCGGGAGGGCGTACGAGCAGTACTTC,CASSGPGFCSGRAYEQYF
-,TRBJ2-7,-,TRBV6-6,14,TGTGCCAGCAGTTACCGGCAGGATACCTACGAGCAGTACTTC,CASSYRQDTYEQYF
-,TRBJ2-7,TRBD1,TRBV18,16,TGTGCCAGCTCACCAGGCGGCCCGACAGGGTTTGTCGAGCAGTACTTC,CASSPGGPTGFVEQYF
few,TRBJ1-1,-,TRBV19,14,TGTGCCAGTAACCCCGACAGGCTGAACACTGAAGCTTTCTTT,CASNPDRLNTEAFF
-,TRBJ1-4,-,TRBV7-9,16,TGTGCCAGCAGCTTAGCTCCAATGACGGGAAATGAAAAACTGTTTTTT,CASSLAPMTGNEKLFF
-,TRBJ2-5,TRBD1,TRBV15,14,TGTGCCACCAGTATTAGACAGGGCGGGGAGACCCAGTACTTC,CATSIRQGGETQYF
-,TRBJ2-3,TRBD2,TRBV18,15,TGTGCCAGCTCGAGGGGACTAGCGGGAGAGGTTACGCAGTATTTT,CASSRGLAGEVTQYF
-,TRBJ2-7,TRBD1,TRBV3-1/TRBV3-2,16,TGTGCCAGCAGCCATCTCGGGACAGGATTAACCTACGAGCAGTACTTC,CASSHLGTGLTYEQYF
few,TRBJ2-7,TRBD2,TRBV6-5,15,TGTGCCAGCAGTCCCACTAGCGGGATATCCTACGAGCAGTACTTC,CASSPTSGISYEQYF
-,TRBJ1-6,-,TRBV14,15,TGTGCCAGCAGCCTCCCGAGCTCCTATAATTCACCCCTCCACTTT,CASSLPSSYNSPLHF
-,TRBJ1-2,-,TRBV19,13,TGTGCCAGTAGTGACAGAATCGGCTATGGCTACACCTTC,CASSDRIGYGYTF
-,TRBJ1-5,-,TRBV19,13,TGTGCCAGTACCCCCAGGAGCAATCAGCCCCAGCATTTT,CASTPRSNQPQHF
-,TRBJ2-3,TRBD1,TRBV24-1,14,TGTGCCACCGCTCGACAGGGGGACACAGATACGCAGTATTTT,CATARQGDTDTQYF
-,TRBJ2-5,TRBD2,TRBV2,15,TGTGCCAGCACCAAGGGGGCGGGGGGGCAAGAGACCCAGTACTTC,CASTKGAGGQETQYF
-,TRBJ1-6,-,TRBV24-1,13,TGTGCCACCAGCCCAGGCAGGGGTTCACCCCTCCACTTT,CATSPGRGSPLHF
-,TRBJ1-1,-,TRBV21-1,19,TGTGCCAGCAGCCGCTACGAAGGGCCGACTATGCCGTCGGACACTGAAGCTTTCTTT,CASSRYEGPTMPSDTEAFF